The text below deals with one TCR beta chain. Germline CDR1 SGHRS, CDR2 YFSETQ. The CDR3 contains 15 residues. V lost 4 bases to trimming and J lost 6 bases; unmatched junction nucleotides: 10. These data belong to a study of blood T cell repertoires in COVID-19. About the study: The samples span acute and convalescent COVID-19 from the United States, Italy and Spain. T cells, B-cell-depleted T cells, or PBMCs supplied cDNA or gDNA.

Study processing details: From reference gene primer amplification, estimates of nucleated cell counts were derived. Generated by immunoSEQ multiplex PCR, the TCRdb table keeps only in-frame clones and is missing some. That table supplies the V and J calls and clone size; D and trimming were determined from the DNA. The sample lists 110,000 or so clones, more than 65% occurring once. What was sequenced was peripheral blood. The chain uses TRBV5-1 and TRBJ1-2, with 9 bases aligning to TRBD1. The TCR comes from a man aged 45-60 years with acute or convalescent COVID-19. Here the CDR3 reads CASSRDLDRGNGYTF. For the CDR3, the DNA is TGCGCCAGCAGCCGAGATCTCGACAGGGGGAATGGCTACACCTTC.